This T cell receptor beta chain was sequenced during a study of a mutant IDH1 vaccine in newly diagnosed glioma (dated by TCRdb to 2020 to 2023). Context from the whole study: Vaccination started 4-6 weeks after radiotherapy alone, or was given together with temozolomide cycles in the groups whose treatment included chemotherapy. Peripheral blood was drawn at six visits: V03 (baseline), V05, V07, V10, V12 and V13. Longitudinal TCRB deep sequencing was performed for fewer than 30 treated patients wherever samples were available for exploratory analyses. Of the roughly 34 treated patients, around 62% were male and about 40% were female, and a mean age of 40.4 years was recorded. The week-35 safety follow-up took place at visit V12, and the week-47 end of study took place at visit V13. Prior to enrollment, standard therapy consisting of radiotherapy alone, temozolomide alone, or radiochemotherapy with temozolomide had been administered to patients, with the combination being received by most patients. Paper-wide results and their limitations: Immune responses induced by the vaccine were seen in roughly 92% of patients across multiple MHC alleles. Selection of PBMC samples for TCRB deep sequencing was based on availability. The authors noted that analyses of patient blood samples could not be reproduced because of sample limitations. Changes in the top peripheral T cell clonotypes picked up by TCRB sequencing did not appear to be linked to pseudoprogression.

Sample time point, as interpreted from the label and publication: week 35, safety follow-up. Each vaccine dose, consisting of 300 ug of a 20-mer mutant IDH1 peptide in Montanide, was administered subcutaneously with topical imiquimod. Patients were given eight vaccinations, in weeks 1, 3, 5, 7, 11, 15, 19 and 23, which matched visits V03 through V10. All donors had newly diagnosed IDH1-mutant astrocytomas of WHO grade 3 or 4 that showed loss of nuclear ATRX. The samples were drawn from NOA16, a multicentre, single-arm, open-label phase I trial in Germany that tested a mutant IDH1 peptide vaccine in humans for the first time. Genomic DNA for TCRB sequencing was extracted from EDTA blood using the DNeasy Blood and Tissue Kit. The CDR3 measures 18 amino acids from cysteine to phenylalanine. Only the CDR3 portion is preserved as DNA: 54 bases, with reading frame beginning at the first base. V is pruned by 5 bases and J by 0 bases, leaving 10 bases of the junction without a gene match. For CDR1 and CDR2, the germline V gene lists MDHEN and SYDVKM.

Library generation was performed with the immunoSEQ multiplex PCR assay. The hsTCRB Kit was used according to the manufacturer's protocol to amplify rearranged TCR beta chain sequences. TCRB libraries were sequenced on an Illumina MiSeq. Concerning the study's data processing: The proprietary platform of the kit vendor was used for demultiplexing, trimming and gene mapping. What TCRdb holds here is the immuneACCESS table cut down to in-frame rearrangements. Part of the clones is not present; checked against another copy, under half of the missing clones reflect an unresolved V gene, and the others are unexplained. The DNA gave D and trimming, while V, J and clone size come from that table. The sample data list roughly 69,000 clones, and approximately 86% of these were observed just once. The top ten clonotypes cover approximately 2% of the sample. Points on this clone: This receptor's antigen is unknown. Qualities for individual bases were not recorded, and no much larger clone is one base off.

The source was PBMCs, collected from a glioma patient whose treatment included an IDH1 peptide vaccine. The chain is assembled from TRBV28 and TRBJ2-6; a stretch of 7 junction bases matches TRBD2. The TCR originated in a man younger than 45 with glioma. CDR3 region: CASSPIGRTSSGANVLTF. The nucleotides are TGTGCCAGCAGTCCCATCGGGAGGACCTCCTCTGGGGCCAACGTCCTGACTTTC.